This T cell receptor (beta chain) originates from a study of CXCR3-negative and CXCR3-positive naive CD8 T cells (dated 2019 in TCRdb). Concerning the study at large: In total, about 130 million TRB reads were obtained, or roughly 1.5 +/- 0.3 million reads per library. Naive subsets from about five donors and memory cells from 3 donors were included in the TRBV-TRBJ cluster analysis. Diversity and physicochemical repertoire analyses were performed on about eleven donors pooled from two independent experiments.

On this clonotype itself: Which antigen it targets is not known.

Each CD8+ T cell subset was flow-sorted in triplicate, and around 320,000 cells per subset were placed directly into RLT lysis buffer. To keep memory contaminants out, a stringent definition of naive CD8+ T cells was applied: CD45RO-CCR7+CD27+CD95-. Peripheral blood mononuclear cells were isolated from buffy coats using standard density gradient centrifugation. Naive CXCR3-negative and CXCR3-positive CD8+ T cells were flow-sorted on a FACSAria III. Total RNA was extracted from sorted cells with an RNeasy Mini Kit. Overall study results and their limits: TRB CDR3s from CXCR3-positive naive cells showed higher hydrophobicity (lower Kidera factor 4), lower energy, and higher strength and volume indices than CXCR3-negative naive cells. CXCR3 expression partially decreased after cryopreservation, so most assays used freshly isolated PBMCs. Because surface CD5, which is linked to self-reactivity in mice, was comparable between the naive subsets, TCR interaction strength was also inferred from TRB CDR3 physicochemical properties. Within the same donor, TRBV-TRBJ usage looked similar between naive CXCR3-negative and CXCR3-positive cells, but memory cells had distinct patterns. Comparably high repertoire diversity was found in both naive subsets, whereas much lower repertoire diversity was found in memory CD8+ T cells.

Sequencing was performed on a NextSeq 550. The Human TCR Profiling Kit (MiLaboratory) was used to prepare UMI-labeled 5' RACE TRB cDNA libraries. cDNA synthesis used the entire amount of extracted RNA, and PCR amplification then used the entire amount of cDNA produced. Libraries were prepared in parallel with an identical number of PCR cycles. The paper's data handling went like this. About 53,000 +/- 9,400 unique UMI-labeled TRB cDNA molecules per library were extracted with MIGEC and MiXCR, with at least two reads per UMI required. On average, each library contained approximately 40,000 +/- 10,000 functional in-frame TRB CDR3 nucleotide clonotypes without stop codons. After each sample was downsampled to 5000 UMI-labeled TRB molecules, VDJtools was used to calculate diversity metrics such as normalized Shannon-Wiener and Chao1. For the central five CDR3 residues, VDJtools calculated physicochemical properties weighted by clonotype size, namely interaction energy, strength, volume and Kidera factor 4. TCRdb reprocessed the reads and provides one entry for every CDR3 protein sequence; no DNA is given. The V and J calls and clone size come from TCRdb's table, not from the authors' own analysis. This sample's clone table shows over 100,000 distinct CDR3 sequences. Around 0.5% of the sample is taken by the ten largest.

Its CDR3 holds 14 amino acids, cysteine through phenylalanine. No coding sequence is recorded. CDR1 and CDR2 are read off the germline V gene as SGHRS and YFSETQ. Source material: naive CXCR3- CD8+ T cells from blood. Per the publication, the cell subset or site label means: CD45RO-CCR7+CD27+CD95- naive CD8+ T cells lacking CXCR3 (TNR3-). The clonotype comes from a human donor in good health. Some clones in this sample may be carry-over from other donors' samples. The chain is made from TRBV5-1 and TRBJ1-2. The CDR3 sequence is CASSFSLTQHGYTF.